The subject of this entry is one TCR beta chain. Its specific antigen is unknown. Base qualities were left out, and no much larger clone turns up one base away. This sample was included in a study of T cell repertoires in cytomegalovirus infection (dated by TCRdb to between 2018 and 2020). About the investigation overall: The peptide stimulations were aimed at well-studied HLA-B-restricted epitopes as well as recently identified HLA-C-restricted CMV epitopes, whose presentation resists viral immunomodulation. The HLA type of each donor mattered for the analysis, because public TCR beta signatures pointed to carriage of CMV infection along with the matching HLA type. What the research found in general, with its limitations: In both this cohort and an independent cohort of approximately 350 donors, the cumulative frequency of public TCR beta family members distinguished carriers of CMV infection plus the relevant HLA type. The ex vivo response was dominated by HLA-C-restricted CMV-specific TCR beta clonotypes, and the single most frequent clonotype in two of eight donors was supplied by these HLA-C-restricted clonotypes.

Compared with germline, V lacks 5 bases and J lacks 8 bases; bases without a gene match: 16. Per the germline V gene, MNHNS is the CDR1 and SASEGT is the CDR2. The CDR3 goes from the cysteine to the phenylalanine over 18 residues. Of the read, only the CDR3 DNA is kept; its 54 bases are in frame from base 1. TCRdb names Illumina HiSeq 1500 as the instrument used. TCRdb reanalyzed the raw reads on its own, using fastp at Q25 for trimming and MiXCR for clone calling, and kept in-frame beta chains. Rows are unified per CDR3 protein, each entry keeping the most common DNA and genes. For this sample the table gives approximately 500,000 distinct CDR3 sequences, of which more than 30% were detected only once. Clones ranked in the top ten supply 15% to 20% of the sample. What the treatment or condition label conveys for this sample: in vitro stimulation with specific CMV peptide epitopes to enrich CMV-specific T cells.

The sequence links TRBV6-1 to TRBJ2-1, and 12 bases in between align with TRBD2. This sample comprised cultured PBMCs, obtained from culture after CMV antigen stimulation. The receptor was derived from a human donor in good health (CMV status not recorded). Some clones in this sample may be carry-over from other donors' samples. The nucleotide sequence is given as TGTGCCAGCAGTTACCGGTCTAGCGGGAGGGCCTCTAGCCATGAGCAGTTCTTC. Its product reads: CASSYRSSGRASSHEQFF.